These 23 T cell receptor beta chains share one sample of origin, sequenced in a study of early stage breast cancer tumors. Using immunoSEQ multiplex PCR, the repertoire was profiled, and TCRdb retains in-frame clones only, with some absent. The sample carries 25,000 to 30,000 clones, roughly two thirds recorded once. Input material: blood. Receptor source: a person aged 45-65 years with breast cancer.

The CDR3 sequence: CASSNRVWDGYTF. CDR3 DNA sequence: TGTGCCAGTTCCAACAGGGTTTGGGATGGCTACACCTTC. This chain joins TRBV19 and TRBJ1-2, with D possibly being TRBD1 (6 bases). This CDR3 is 13 amino acids long. The germline V gene encodes CDR1 LNHDA and CDR2 SQIVND (reference sequence). Trimming pared 8 bases from V and 6 bases from J, leaving 16 bases between.

The chain uses TRBV19 and TRBJ2-7; 7 bases map to TRBD1. Looked up from germline, CDR1 is LNHDA and CDR2 is SQIVND (reference sequence). With 3 bases clipped from V and 1 base from J, the junction kept 6 bases outside the gene matches. This CDR3 is built from 15 residues. The DNA for the CDR3 is TGTGCCAGTAGTATCATGGCAGGGGGATCCTACGAGCAGTACTTC. Translation gives CASSIMAGGSYEQYF.

The gene calls are TRBV18 and TRBJ2-7; the D gene is possibly TRBD2 (6 bases). V lost 3 bases, J lost 5 bases, and 17 bases lay in between. Germline V CDR1 and CDR2: KGHSH, LQKENI. The CDR3 loop spans 15 amino acids. This CDR3 is CASSPPTAGSNEQYF. CDR3 DNA: TGTGCCAGCTCACCTCCGACTGCGGGGTCAAACGAGCAGTACTTC.

The chain has TRBV29-1 and TRBJ2-7; perhaps TRBD2 as D (5 bases). With 4 bases removed from V and 2 bases from J, the gap between germline ends came to 12 bases. Germline CDR1 reads SQVTM; CDR2 reads ANQGSEA. CDR3 length: 13 amino acids. The CDR3 loop reads CSVARGPAYEQYF. The CDR3 DNA sequence: TGCAGCGTTGCGAGAGGGCCTGCCTACGAGCAGTACTTC.

The CDR3, as DNA: TGTGCCAGCAGCGTGGGATATACGCAGTATTTT. It yields the protein CASSVGYTQYF. The chain recombines TRBV5-6 with TRBJ2-3; D is ambiguous. The germline CDR1 and CDR2 sequences are SGHDT and YYEEEE. Trimming shortened V by 4 bases and J by 7 bases, and 7 bases separated the two germline ends. The CDR3 spans 11 residues.

The chain is built from TRBV15 and TRBJ2-1, with TRBD2 matching 12 bases. Looked up from germline, CDR1 is LNHNV and CDR2 is YYDKDF (reference sequence). The ends lost 9 bases at V and 6 bases at J; junction bases unmatched: 9. This CDR3 region has 15 residues. The CDR3 loop is CATTSGTSGLNEQFF. CDR3 sequence (DNA): TGTGCCACGACATCGGGGACTAGCGGGCTCAATGAGCAGTTCTTC.

This clone was recorded a few times. V gene TRBV7-9 combines with J gene TRBJ2-7; no reliable D call. The CDR3 runs to 11 residues. Looked up from germline, CDR1 is SEHNR and CDR2 is FQNEAQ (reference sequence). V was trimmed by 1 base and J by 5 bases, leaving 3 bases between them. CDR3: CASSLEDEQYF. Here the CDR3 DNA reads TGTGCCAGCAGCTTAGAGGACGAGCAGTACTTC.

V is TRBV2 and J is TRBJ1-6; TRBD1 agrees at 9 bases. CDR3 length equals 16 residues. The J segment lost 5 bases and the V segment lost 6 bases, leaving 8 bases of the junction unmatched. CDR1 is SNHLY and CDR2 is FYNNEI in the germline V gene. The CDR3 DNA is TGTGCCAGCAGGGACCAAGGACAGGGGAATAATTCACCCCTCCACTTT. Its protein is CASRDQGQGNNSPLHF.

The chain couples TRBV4-1 to TRBJ2-1, with 7 bases that match TRBD1. V shed 4 bases, J shed 8 bases, and the junction held 2 bases outside the gene matches. The germline V gene encodes CDR1 MGHRA and CDR2 YSYEKL. This CDR3 has 12 amino acids. The CDR3 DNA reads TGCGCCAGCAGCCTAGGGACAGATGAGCAGTTCTTC. It yields the protein CASSLGTDEQFF.

Relative to its sample, this clone is medium-sized. The gene calls are TRBV15 and TRBJ1-1; a possible D gene is TRBD1 (5 bases). Trimming cost V 9 bases and J 1 base, with 18 bases left between them. The CDR3 is 15 amino acids. Germline V gene sequence: CDR1 LNHNV, CDR2 YYDKDF (reference sequence). CDR3 sequence: CATGGVVSANTEAFF. The CDR3 nucleotides are TGTGCCACGGGGGGGGTGGTCAGCGCGAACACTGAAGCTTTCTTT.

The gene calls are TRBV7-2 and TRBJ2-5; 10 nucleotides agree with TRBD2. Germline V gene lookup returns CDR1 SGHTA and CDR2 FQGNSA. J lost 1 base, V lost 3 bases, and 5 bases had no gene match. The CDR3 spans 16 residues. In DNA form, the CDR3 reads TGTGCCAGCAGCTTGAGCGCTAGCGGGGGCCAAGAGACCCAGTACTTC. Protein product: CASSLSASGGQETQYF. The full variable domain, with the rest looked up from reference TRBV7-2 and TRBJ2-5, is GAGVSQSPSNKVTEKGKDVELRCDPISGHTALYWYRQSLGQGLEFLIYFQGNSAPDKSGLPSDRFSAERTGGSVSTLTIQRTQQEDSAVYLCASSLSASGGQETQYFGPGTRLLVL.

The chain recombines TRBV12-5 with TRBJ1-3; a weak D match, TRBD1 (5 bases). V was shortened by 5 bases and J by 1 base, with 15 bases between the two germline ends. Germline CDR1 is LGHNT and CDR2 is FRNRAP. The CDR3 contains 16 residues. This chain's CDR3 is CASGPTEIKSGNTIYF. The DNA for the CDR3 is TGTGCTAGTGGTCCGACAGAAATCAAGTCTGGAAACACCATATATTTT. The variable domain in full, completed from reference TRBV12-5 and TRBJ1-3, reads DARVTQTPRHKVTEMGQEVTMRCQPILGHNTVFWYRQTMMQGLELLAYFRNRAPLDDSGMPKDRFSAEMPDATLATLKIQPSEPRDSAVYFCASGPTEIKSGNTIYFGEGSWLTVV.

The CDR3 DNA follows: TGCGCCAGTTGCCCGGGACTAGCGGGAGTAGATGGCACCGGGGAGCTGTTTTTT. Translated, it gives CASCPGLAGVDGTGELFF. The chain is built from TRBV5-1 and TRBJ2-2; 14 positions match TRBD2. Trimming at V came to 8 bases and at J to 4 bases, leaving 13 bases not matched to a gene. The germline CDR1 and CDR2 sequences are SGHRS and YFSETQ. The CDR3 runs to 18 residues.

This clone was counted a few times. The rearrangement uses TRBV25-1 and TRBJ1-4; D remains unclear. Germline CDR1 and CDR2: MGHDK and SYGVNS. The germline V and J ends were trimmed by 8 bases and 8 bases, with 15 bases remaining between them. The CDR3 totals 13 residues. This CDR3 is CASVPEGNEKLFF. CDR3 DNA sequence: TGTGCCAGCGTCCCCGAAGGGAACGAAAAACTGTTTTTT.

The chain employs TRBV19 and TRBJ1-1, with D possibly matching TRBD1 (6 bases). CDR1 and CDR2 from the germline V gene are LNHDA and SQIVND (reference sequence). The ends were cut back, 5 bases at V and 0 bases at J, with 19 bases in the middle. CDR3 length: 17 amino acids. The CDR3 DNA sequence: TGTGCCAGTAGTGAGGACCGACAGGACCTCATGAACACTGAAGCTTTCTTT. Translated, it gives CASSEDRQDLMNTEAFF. The complete variable domain, with remaining parts taken from reference TRBV19 and TRBJ1-1, reads DGGITQSPKYLFRKEGQNVTLSCEQNLNHDAMYWYRQDPGQGLRLIYYSQIVNDFQKGDIAEGYSVSREKKESFPLTVTSAQKNPTAFYLCASSEDRQDLMNTEAFFGQGTRLTVV.

This clone was counted only a few times. V usage is TRBV5-1 and J usage is TRBJ1-1; no firm D call. From germline, CDR1 is SGHRS and CDR2 YFSETQ. V lost 5 bases and J lost 0, with 14 bases in between. This CDR3 contains 15 residues. CDR3 loop: CASSKDGRLNTEAFF. In nucleotides, the CDR3 is TGCGCCAGCAGTAAAGATGGGAGGCTGAACACTGAAGCTTTCTTT.

This clone was counted between two and nine times. V gene TRBV27 combines with J gene TRBJ1-2; no definite D call. The V gene's germline CDR1 is MNHEY and CDR2 SMNVEV (reference sequence). V was clipped by 6 bases and J by 4 bases, with 15 bases between them. This CDR3 contains 14 residues. Here the CDR3 reads CASSLAGKGYGYTF. In DNA form, the CDR3 reads TGTGCCAGCAGCCTGGCCGGGAAGGGCTATGGCTACACCTTC.

This clone appeared a few times. The rearrangement links TRBV4-1 to TRBJ2-5; 8 positions match TRBD1. Per the germline V gene, CDR1 is MGHRA and CDR2 is YSYEKL. V dropped 1 base and J dropped 5; count of bases not matched to a gene: 9. The CDR3 spans 16 residues. The CDR3 reads CASSQGMTGDFETQYF. In nucleotides, the CDR3 is TGCGCCAGCAGCCAAGGAATGACAGGGGATTTTGAGACCCAGTACTTC.

The chain joins TRBV11-3 to TRBJ2-5; a weak D match, TRBD1 (6 bases). The CDR3 is 15 amino acids. Germline values: CDR1 SGHNT, CDR2 YENEEA. V shed 1 base and J shed 1 base, with 10 bases lying between them. CDR3 sequence (DNA): TGTGCCAGCAGCTTAGGCCAAGGGGGCCAAGAGACCCAGTACTTC. Translating gives CASSLGQGGQETQYF.

V and J are TRBV6-1 and TRBJ2-5; a possible D gene is TRBD2 (6 bases). Germline-derived CDR1 and CDR2 are MNHNS and SASEGT. CDR3 length: 13 residues. Trimming left V 11 bases short and J 0 bases short, with 13 bases between. CDR3 sequence reads: CAEQSSDQETQYF. The CDR3 DNA reads TGTGCCGAACAATCTAGCGACCAAGAGACCCAGTACTTC.

J is TRBJ2-3 and V is TRBV11-2; D is ambiguous. CDR1 is SGHAT, CDR2 FQNNGV, per germline. Trimming pared 0 bases from V and 2 bases from J, leaving 3 bases between. This CDR3 has 13 amino acids. The CDR3 spells CASSLDITDTQYF. The CDR3 DNA sequence: TGTGCCAGCAGCTTAGATATCACAGATACGCAGTATTTT.

The chain links TRBV2 to TRBJ2-1; 9 bases agree with TRBD2. The junction had 13 bases not matched to a gene; V was cut back by 7 bases and J by 9 bases. The germline CDR1 and CDR2 sequences are SNHLY and FYNNEI. This CDR3 is built from 15 residues. CDR3 loop: CASKLAGAPLIEQFF. CDR3 coding DNA: TGTGCCAGCAAACTAGCGGGTGCCCCCCTGATTGAGCAGTTCTTC.

The rearrangement joins TRBV6-1 to TRBJ1-2; 8 nucleotides align to TRBD1. Per the germline V gene, CDR1 is MNHNS and CDR2 is SASEGT. The V and J ends lost 6 bases and 4 bases, in that order; junction bases with no gene match: 10. The CDR3 length is 15 residues. CDR3 amino acids: CASRADRARSYGYTF. CDR3 DNA sequence: TGTGCCAGCAGAGCGGACAGGGCCCGATCCTATGGCTACACCTTC.